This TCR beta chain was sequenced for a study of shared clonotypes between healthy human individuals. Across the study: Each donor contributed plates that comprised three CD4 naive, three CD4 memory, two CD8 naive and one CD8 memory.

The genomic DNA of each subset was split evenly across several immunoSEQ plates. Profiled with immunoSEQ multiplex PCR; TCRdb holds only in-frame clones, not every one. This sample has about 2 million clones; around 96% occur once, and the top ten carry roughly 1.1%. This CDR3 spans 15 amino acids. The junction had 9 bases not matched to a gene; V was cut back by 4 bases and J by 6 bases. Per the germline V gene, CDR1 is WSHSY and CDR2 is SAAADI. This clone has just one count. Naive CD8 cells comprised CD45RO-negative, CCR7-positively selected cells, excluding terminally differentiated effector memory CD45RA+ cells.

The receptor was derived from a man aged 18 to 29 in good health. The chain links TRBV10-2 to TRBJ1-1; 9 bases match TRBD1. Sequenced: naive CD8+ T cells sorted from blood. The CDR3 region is CASSGPDRGSPEAFF. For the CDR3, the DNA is TGCGCCAGCAGTGGGCCGGACAGGGGAAGTCCTGAAGCTTTCTTT.